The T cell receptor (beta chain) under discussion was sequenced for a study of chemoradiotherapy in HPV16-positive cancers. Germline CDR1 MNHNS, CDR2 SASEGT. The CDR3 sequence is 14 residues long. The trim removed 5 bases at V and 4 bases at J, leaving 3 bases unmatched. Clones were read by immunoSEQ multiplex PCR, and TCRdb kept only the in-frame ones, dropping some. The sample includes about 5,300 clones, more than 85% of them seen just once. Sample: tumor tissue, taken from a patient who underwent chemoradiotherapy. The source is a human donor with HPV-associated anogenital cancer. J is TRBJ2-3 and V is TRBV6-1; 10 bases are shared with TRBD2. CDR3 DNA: TGTGCCAGCAGTCTAGCGGGGGAACCAGATACGCAGTATTTT. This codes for CASSLAGEPDTQYF.